Below are 27 T cell receptor beta chains sequenced from a single sample in a study of cytomegalovirus exposure and HLA in healthy donors. The PCR used 60 Vbeta and 13 Jbeta primers. Generated by immunoSEQ multiplex PCR, the TCRdb table keeps only in-frame clones and is missing some. The sample has roughly 240,000 clones; about 77% are singletons. Sequenced sample: PBMCs. The receptor source for this set is a boy aged 5-17 years in good health and CMV-seronegative.

J is TRBJ2-4 and V is TRBV29-1; the match to TRBD1 covers 9 bases. CDR1 is SQVTM and CDR2 is ANQGSEA in the germline V gene. The CDR3 totals 16 residues. V shed 4 bases, J shed 7 bases, and the junction held 14 bases outside the gene matches. Written as DNA, the CDR3 is TGCAGCGTTGCCGACGTCTCCGGGACAGGGAGCAACATTCAGTACTTC. Residues: CSVADVSGTGSNIQYF.

This clone was seen a single time. The chain combines TRBV19 with TRBJ1-2; D is undetermined. Per the germline V gene, CDR1 is LNHDA and CDR2 is SQIVND (reference sequence). This CDR3 comprises 14 residues. Trimming took off 4 bases at V and 0 bases at J, with 9 bases between the two ends. The CDR3 bases are TGTGCCAGTAGTAGTGATAGCCCTAACTATGGCTACACCTTC. It is translated as CASSSDSPNYGYTF.

The V gene is TRBV10-3, the J gene TRBJ2-7; tentative D call: TRBD2 (6 bases). This CDR3 spans 13 amino acids. The V and J ends lost 6 bases and 1 base respectively, with 10 bases between them. Germline V lookup: CDR1 ENHRY, CDR2 SYGVKD. The CDR3 loop reads CAIRPGESYEQYF. The CDR3 DNA is TGTGCCATCAGGCCGGGGGAGTCCTACGAGCAGTACTTC.

The rearrangement joins TRBV29-1 to TRBJ1-1, with TRBD1 as a possible D gene (6 bases). The CDR3 extends over 13 amino acids. Trimming left V 6 bases short and J 1 base short, with 12 bases between. In germline, CDR1 is SQVTM, CDR2 ANQGSEA. CDR3 loop: CSVGGGENTEAFF. Here the CDR3 DNA reads TGCAGCGTAGGGGGGGGTGAGAACACTGAAGCTTTCTTT.

The J gene is TRBJ1-3, the V gene TRBV2; D ambiguous. V lost 5 bases to trimming and J lost 0 bases, with 14 bases between them. The CDR3 extends over 16 amino acids. Germline CDR1 and CDR2: SNHLY and FYNNEI. The CDR3 region is CASSTLFESSGNTIYF. The CDR3 nucleotides are TGTGCCAGCAGTACTCTTTTTGAGAGCTCTGGAAACACCATATATTTT.

This sequence joins TRBV2 and TRBJ2-7, with D unresolved. This CDR3 is 13 amino acids long. CDR1 and CDR2 (germline): SNHLY, FYNNEI. Between the trimmed V and J ends, which lost 8 bases and 2 bases, there was a span of 13 bases. The CDR3 sequence is CASLLGTTYEQYF. CDR3 bases: TGTGCCAGCCTTCTGGGCACAACCTACGAGCAGTACTTC.

The chain uses TRBV9 and TRBJ2-5, with 7 nucleotides matching TRBD1. This CDR3 contains 17 residues. CDR1 and CDR2 from the germline V gene are SGDLS and YYNGEE. Trimming took 0 bases from V and 5 from J; bases not matched to a gene: 13. The CDR3 sequence: CASSVVGTGTALETQYF. CDR3 DNA: TGTGCCAGCAGCGTAGTGGGGACCGGGACAGCTCTCGAGACCCAGTACTTC. Drawing the rest from reference TRBV9 and TRBJ2-5, the complete variable domain is DSGVTQTPKHLITATGQRVTLRCSPRSGDLSVYWYQQSLDQGLQFLIQYYNGEERAKGNILERFSAQQFPDLHSELNLSSLELGDSALYFCASSVVGTGTALETQYFGPGTRLLVL.

This chain joins TRBV6-1 and TRBJ2-5, with a weak D call TRBD2 (5 bases). V gave up 5 bases and J gave up 5 bases, with 18 bases separating them. CDR3 size: 15 residues. CDR1 and CDR2 from the germline V gene are MNHNS and SASEGT. This CDR3 is CASSLSREGRETQYF. The CDR3 coding sequence is TGTGCCAGCAGTTTGAGTCGGGAAGGTCGGGAGACCCAGTACTTC.

The chain couples TRBV5-1 to TRBJ1-5; TRBD1 aligns across 9 bases. The germline V gene has CDR1 SGHRS and CDR2 YFSETQ. This CDR3 comprises 14 residues. After removal of 2 bases from V and 5 bases from J, the junction contained 2 bases not matched to a gene. The CDR3 bases are TGCGCCAGCAGCTTAACAGGGGGCGATCAGCCCCAGCATTTT. This translates into CASSLTGGDQPQHF.

The chain is built from TRBV5-1 and TRBJ2-7; D is possibly TRBD1 (6 bases). Germline V lookup: CDR1 SGHRS, CDR2 YFSETQ. The CDR3 runs to 17 residues. V lost 0 bases to trimming and J lost 0 bases, with 16 bases between them. The CDR3 loop is CASSLALTGLPSYEQYF. The CDR3 DNA sequence: TGCGCCAGCAGCTTGGCCCTGACAGGACTCCCCTCCTACGAGCAGTACTTC.

The V call is TRBV9, the J call TRBJ2-3; TRBD2 matches 13 bases. This CDR3 contains 17 residues. Germline V gene sequence: CDR1 SGDLS, CDR2 YYNGEE. Trimming at V came to 3 bases and at J to 1 base, leaving 5 bases not matched to a gene. The CDR3 protein is CASSDWTSGGRTDTQYF. The CDR3, as DNA: TGTGCCAGCAGCGATTGGACTAGCGGGGGCCGCACAGATACGCAGTATTTT.

The J gene is TRBJ2-1, the V gene TRBV9; the match to TRBD2 covers 12 bases. Germline CDR1 and CDR2: SGDLS and YYNGEE. This CDR3 has 15 amino acids. With 7 bases clipped from V and 4 bases from J, the junction kept 6 bases outside the gene matches. The CDR3, as DNA: TGTGCCAGCGGAACCGGACTAGCGGGGTACAATGAGCAGTTCTTC. Amino acids: CASGTGLAGYNEQFF.

The V call is TRBV5-6, the J call TRBJ1-1; 7 nucleotides agree with TRBD1. Trimming at V came to 1 base and at J to 2 bases, leaving 8 bases not matched to a gene. The CDR3 covers 16 residues. Germline V gene sequence: CDR1 SGHDT, CDR2 YYEEEE. The chain's CDR3 is CASSLHLRTGNTEAFF. As DNA, the CDR3 is TGTGCCAGCAGCTTGCATCTGCGGACAGGCAACACTGAAGCTTTCTTT.

Comments on this clone: One junction end disagrees with the germline gene, perhaps due to a read error. V and J are TRBV29-1 and TRBJ1-2, with no clear D. CDR1 and CDR2 (germline): SQVTM, ANQGSEA. The CDR3 has 11 residues. CDR3 protein: CSVEPTLGYPF. CDR3 DNA sequence: TGCAGCGTTGAACCGACCCTAGGCTACCCCTTC.

The chain joins TRBV6-5 to TRBJ2-5; weak D call: TRBD2 (6 bases). Trimming took off 6 bases at V and 3 bases at J, with 11 bases between the two ends. The CDR3 sequence is 13 residues long. Germline CDR1 is MNHEY and CDR2 is SVGAGI. The CDR3, as DNA: TGTGCCAGCAGCTGGGACTTGGAAGAGACCCAGTACTTC. Its translation: CASSWDLEETQYF.

This clone was picked up a small number of times. This chain connects TRBV30 to TRBJ1-6; D uncertain. Germline-derived CDR1 and CDR2 are GTSNPN and SVGIG (reference sequence). V lost 2 bases to trimming and J lost 5 bases, with 10 bases between them. This CDR3 spans 14 amino acids. The CDR3 bases are TGTGCCTGGAGTCCCGGACTAGATAATTCACCCCTCCACTTT. This gives the protein CAWSPGLDNSPLHF.

The gene calls are TRBV5-5 and TRBJ1-1, with no clear D. This CDR3 has 12 amino acids. Trimming pared 3 bases from V and 6 bases from J, leaving 9 bases between. Germline lookup yields CDR1 SGHKS and CDR2 YYEKEE (reference sequence). The CDR3 here is CASSSSPPEAFF. The CDR3 region has the DNA TGTGCCAGCAGCTCGTCTCCCCCTGAAGCTTTCTTT. Combining the CDR3 with reference TRBV5-5 and TRBJ1-1 gives the whole variable domain DAGVTQSPTHLIKTRGQQVTLRCSPISGHKSVSWYQQVLGQGPQFIFQYYEKEERGRGNFPDRFSARQFPNYSSELNVNALLLGDSALYLCASSSSPPEAFFGQGTRLTVV.

This chain connects TRBV4-1 to TRBJ1-6, with 7 bases identical to TRBD1. Germline V gene sequence: CDR1 MGHRA, CDR2 YSYEKL. V dropped 3 bases and J dropped 6; count of bases not matched to a gene: 8. The CDR3 has 16 amino acids. CDR3 nucleotides: TGCGCCAGCAGCCAGGACGACAGGGCTAGTAATTCACCCCTCCACTTT. Residues: CASSQDDRASNSPLHF.

The CDR3 loop is CASSLMGTGTYEQYF. CDR3 DNA sequence: TGTGCCAGCAGTTTAATGGGGACAGGGACCTACGAGCAGTACTTC. This chain uses TRBV27 with TRBJ2-7, with 9 bases fitting TRBD1. Germline V gene sequence: CDR1 MNHEY, CDR2 SMNVEV (reference sequence). J gave up 2 bases and V 2 bases, and 4 bases lay outside the gene matches. CDR3 length: 15 amino acids.

The gene calls are TRBV27 and TRBJ2-3, with D possibly being TRBD1 (5 bases). The CDR3 is made up of 13 amino acids. The V gene lost 5 bases and the J gene lost 2 bases, with 8 bases spanning the gap. CDR1 is MNHEY and CDR2 is SMNVEV in the germline V gene (reference sequence). The CDR3 is CASSRQNTDTQYF. DNA for the CDR3: TGTGCCAGCAGTCGACAGAACACAGATACGCAGTATTTT.

This sequence joins TRBV2 and TRBJ1-1; D call uncertain. Trimming removed 4 bases from V and 7 bases from J, with 19 bases in between. From germline, CDR1 is SNHLY and CDR2 FYNNEI. This CDR3 is 15 amino acids long. The CDR3 region is CASSAGARRNGEAFF. CDR3 bases: TGTGCCAGCAGTGCCGGAGCGCGTAGGAACGGTGAAGCTTTCTTT.

The chain joins TRBV6-1 to TRBJ2-7; D possibly corresponds to TRBD2 (5 bases). CDR3 length equals 16 residues. V lost 0 bases to trimming and J lost 4 bases, with 16 bases between them. Germline CDR1 reads MNHNS; CDR2 reads SASEGT. The CDR3: CASSEAGQRTLYEQYF. For the CDR3, the DNA is TGTGCCAGCAGTGAAGCTGGGCAGCGGACCCTTTACGAGCAGTACTTC.

V gene TRBV18 combines with J gene TRBJ2-5, with a tentative D call TRBD2 (6 bases). The CDR3 runs 14 residues. The germline V and J ends were trimmed by 3 bases and 2 bases, with 10 bases remaining between them. The germline CDR1 and CDR2 sequences are KGHSH and LQKENI. This chain's CDR3 is CASSPPSVQETQYF. CDR3 sequence (DNA): TGTGCCAGCTCACCTCCTAGCGTACAAGAGACCCAGTACTTC.

The rearrangement links TRBV30 to TRBJ1-1, with D possibly TRBD1 on 5 matching bases. Germline assignment: CDR1 GTSNPN and CDR2 SVGIG (reference sequence). Trimming shortened V by 0 bases and J by 7 bases, and 15 bases separated the two germline ends. There are 14 residues in the CDR3. In DNA form, the CDR3 reads TGTGCCTGGAGTGTAACCGGGACTCACCATGAAGCTTTCTTT. Amino acids: CAWSVTGTHHEAFF.

The chain joins TRBV6-1 to TRBJ1-2; D possibly corresponds to TRBD1 (6 bases). Trimming took off 8 bases at V and 7 bases at J, with 23 bases between the two ends. This CDR3 comprises 15 residues. CDR1 MNHNS and CDR2 SASEGT come from the germline V gene. The CDR3 spells CASANYQGGKGGYTF. In nucleotides, the CDR3 is TGTGCCAGCGCAAACTACCAAGGGGGTAAGGGTGGCTACACCTTC.

The chain joins TRBV7-2 to TRBJ2-6; D ambiguous. The length of the CDR3 is 16 residues. Trimming took 1 base from V and 0 from J, leaving 7 bases between them. CDR1 is SGHTA and CDR2 is FQGNSA in the germline V gene. The CDR3 loop is CASSLDSTSGANVLTF. The CDR3 coding sequence is TGTGCCAGCAGCTTAGACAGTACCTCTGGGGCCAACGTCCTGACTTTC.

The chain has TRBV5-4 and TRBJ2-1; 13 nucleotides line up with TRBD2. CDR1 SGHNT and CDR2 YYREEE come from the germline V gene (reference sequence). The CDR3 contains 14 residues. The trim removed 5 bases at V and 9 bases at J, leaving 5 bases unmatched. The CDR3 DNA follows: TGTGCCAGCAGGTGGACTAGCGGGAGAGGTGAGCAGTTCTTC. It encodes CASRWTSGRGEQFF.